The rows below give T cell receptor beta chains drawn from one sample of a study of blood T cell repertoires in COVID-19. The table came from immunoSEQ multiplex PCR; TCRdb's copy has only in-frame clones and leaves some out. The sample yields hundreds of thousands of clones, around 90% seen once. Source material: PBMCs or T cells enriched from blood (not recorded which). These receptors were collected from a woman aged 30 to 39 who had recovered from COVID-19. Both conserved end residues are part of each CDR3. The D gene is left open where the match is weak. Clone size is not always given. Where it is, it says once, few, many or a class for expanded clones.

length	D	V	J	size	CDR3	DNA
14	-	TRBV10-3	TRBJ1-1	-	CAISDWTANTEAFF	TGTGCCATCAGTGATTGGACAGCGAACACTGAAGCTTTCTTT
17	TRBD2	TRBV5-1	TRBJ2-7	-	CASSFGLAGALFHEQYF	TGCGCCAGCAGCTTCGGACTAGCGGGAGCTCTATTCCACGAGCAGTACTTC
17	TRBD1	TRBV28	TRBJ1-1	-	CASSSGVGGTGNTEAFF	TGTGCCAGCAGTTCGGGGGTCGGGGGGACAGGGAACACTGAAGCTTTCTTT
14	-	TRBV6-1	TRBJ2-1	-	CASSEAGRGNEQFF	TGTGCCAGCAGTGAAGCGGGTAGGGGAAATGAGCAGTTCTTC
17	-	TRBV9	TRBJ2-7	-	CASSVYRTVTNGYEQYF	TGTGCCAGCAGCGTATACCGGACAGTTACCAACGGTTACGAGCAGTACTTC
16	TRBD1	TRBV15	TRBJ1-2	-	CATSRTPPGQGEGYTF	TGTGCCACCAGCAGAACCCCCCCGGGACAGGGGGAAGGCTACACCTTC
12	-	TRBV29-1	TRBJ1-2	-	CSVEGQGYGYTF	TGCAGCGTTGAAGGCCAGGGATACGGCTACACCTTC
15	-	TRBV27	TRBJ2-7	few	CASSLSPGSWNEQYF	TGTGCCAGCAGTTTATCTCCCGGGTCGTGGAACGAGCAGTACTTC
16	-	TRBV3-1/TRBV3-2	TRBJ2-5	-	CASSLQPPVVQETQYF	TGTGCCAGCAGCCTGCAACCCCCAGTTGTTCAAGAGACCCAGTACTTC
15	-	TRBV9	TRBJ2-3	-	CASSETGSLTDTQYF	TGTGCCAGCAGCGAGACAGGATCCCTCACAGATACGCAGTATTTT
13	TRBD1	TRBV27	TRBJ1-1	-	CASSYRGRTEAFF	TGTGCCAGCAGTTACAGGGGGCGAACTGAAGCTTTCTTT
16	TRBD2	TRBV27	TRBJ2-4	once	CASSSPTSNAKNIQYF	TGTGCCAGCAGTTCCCCGACTAGCAACGCCAAAAACATTCAGTACTTC
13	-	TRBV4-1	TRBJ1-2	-	CASSQDPGRGYTF	TGCGCCAGCAGCCAAGATCCTGGGAGGGGCTACACCTTC
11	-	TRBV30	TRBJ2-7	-	CAWSLLYEQYF	TGTGCCTGGAGTTTACTCTACGAGCAGTACTTC
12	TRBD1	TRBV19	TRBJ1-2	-	CATGGYNYGYTF	TGTGCCACAGGGGGCTATAACTATGGCTACACCTTC
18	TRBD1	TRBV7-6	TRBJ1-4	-	CASSLVGIGTGINEKLFF	TGTGCCAGCAGCTTAGTGGGAATAGGGACAGGCATAAATGAAAAACTGTTTTTT
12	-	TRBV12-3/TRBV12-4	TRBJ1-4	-	CASSSVNEKLFF	TGTGCCAGCAGCTCAGTTAATGAAAAACTGTTTTTT
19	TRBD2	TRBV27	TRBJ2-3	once	CASSPINLAGARPTDTQYF	TGTGCCAGCAGTCCCATTAATCTAGCGGGGGCGCGCCCCACAGATACGCAGTATTTT
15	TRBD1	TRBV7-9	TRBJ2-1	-	CASSPTGTGSFEQFF	TGTGCCAGCAGCCCCACCGGGACAGGAAGCTTTGAGCAGTTCTTC
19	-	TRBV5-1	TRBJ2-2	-	CASSFEPGSVLYSTGELFF	TGCGCCAGCAGCTTCGAACCAGGGTCGGTATTGTATTCGACCGGGGAGCTGTTTTTT
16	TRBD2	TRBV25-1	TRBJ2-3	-	CASSDRLAGNTDTQYF	TGTGCCAGCAGTGACAGACTAGCCGGCAACACAGATACGCAGTATTTT
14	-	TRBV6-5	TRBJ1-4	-	CASSVSTVDEKLFF	TGTGCCAGCAGCGTCTCGACAGTGGATGAAAAACTGTTTTTT
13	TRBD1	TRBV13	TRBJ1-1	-	CASSGQGAGEAFF	TGTGCCAGCAGCGGACAGGGGGCGGGGGAAGCTTTCTTT
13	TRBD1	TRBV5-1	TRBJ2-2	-	CASSRTGGGELFF	TGCGCCAGCAGCCGAACAGGGGGCGGGGAGCTGTTTTTT
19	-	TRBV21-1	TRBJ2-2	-	CASSTRRVQAGGYTGELFF	TGTGCCAGCAGCACTAGACGGGTTCAAGCGGGGGGTTACACCGGGGAGCTGTTTTTT
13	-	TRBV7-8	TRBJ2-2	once	CASSPSNTGELFF	TGTGCCAGCAGCCCCTCGAACACCGGGGAGCTGTTTTTT
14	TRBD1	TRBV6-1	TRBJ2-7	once	CASSDPTGPMEQYF	TGTGCCAGCAGTGACCCGACAGGGCCCATGGAGCAGTACTTC
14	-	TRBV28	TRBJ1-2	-	CASSLNGMSDGYTF	TGTGCCAGCAGTTTAAACGGTATGTCGGATGGCTACACCTTC
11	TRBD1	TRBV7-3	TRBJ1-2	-	CASSSGGGYTF	TGTGCCAGCAGTTCAGGGGGAGGCTACACCTTC
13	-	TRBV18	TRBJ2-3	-	CASSPDYTDTQYF	TGTGCCAGCTCACCTGACTACACAGATACGCAGTATTTT
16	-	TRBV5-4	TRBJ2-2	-	CASSSPVSTQAGELFF	TGTGCCAGCAGCTCCCCTGTCTCTACTCAGGCCGGGGAGCTGTTTTTT
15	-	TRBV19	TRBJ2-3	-	CASSRRPTSSDTQYF	TGTGCCAGTAGTAGGAGACCTACTAGCTCAGATACGCAGTATTTT
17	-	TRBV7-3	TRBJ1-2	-	CASSLTHGQGGYYGYTF	TGTGCCAGCAGCTTAACGCATGGCCAGGGCGGCTACTATGGCTACACCTTC
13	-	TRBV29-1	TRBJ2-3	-	CSVDRVTTDTQYF	TGCAGCGTTGACCGAGTTACCACAGATACGCAGTATTTT
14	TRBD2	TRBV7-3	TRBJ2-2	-	CASRTSGEAGELFF	TGTGCCAGCAGAACTAGCGGGGAAGCCGGGGAGCTGTTTTTT
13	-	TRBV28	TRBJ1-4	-	CASSLYYKGELFF	TGTGCCAGCAGTTTATATTATAAGGGAGAACTGTTTTTT
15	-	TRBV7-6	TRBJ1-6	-	CASSLEHRENSPLHF	TGTGCCAGCAGCTTAGAGCACAGGGAGAATTCACCCCTCCACTTT
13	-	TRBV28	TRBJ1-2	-	CASSLGGNYGYTF	TGTGCCAGCAGCCTAGGGGGAAACTATGGCTACACCTTC
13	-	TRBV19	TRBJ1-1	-	CASSPRVTTEAFF	TGTGCCAGTAGTCCCAGGGTGACCACTGAAGCTTTCTTT
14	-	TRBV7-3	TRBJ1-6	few	CASSFGVGNSPLHF	TGTGCCAGCAGCTTCGGGGTAGGGAATTCACCCCTCCACTTT
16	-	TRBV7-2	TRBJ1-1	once	CASSWTAGARNTEAFF	TGTGCCAGCAGTTGGACAGCCGGGGCGCGGAACACTGAAGCTTTCTTT
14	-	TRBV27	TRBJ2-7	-	CASSLSPSSYEQYF	TGTGCCAGCAGTTTATCGCCTAGCTCCTACGAGCAGTACTTC
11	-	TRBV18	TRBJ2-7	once	CASSLSYEQYF	TGTGCCAGCTCCCTTAGCTACGAGCAGTACTTC
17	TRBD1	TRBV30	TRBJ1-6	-	CAWRGAGTGLGNSPLHF	TGTGCCTGGAGGGGAGCAGGGACAGGGTTGGGCAATTCACCCCTCCACTTT
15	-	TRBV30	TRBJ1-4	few	CAWSVPGATNEKLFF	TGTGCCTGGAGTGTACCGGGGGCAACTAATGAAAAACTGTTTTTT
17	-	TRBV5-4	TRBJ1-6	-	CASSLEAGLLRNSPLHF	TGTGCCAGCAGCTTGGAGGCAGGCCTCCTTAGGAATTCACCCCTCCACTTT
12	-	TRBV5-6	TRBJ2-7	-	CASSLGGYEQYF	TGTGCCAGCAGCTTGGGAGGGTACGAGCAGTACTTC
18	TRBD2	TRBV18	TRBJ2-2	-	CASSPRLAGGPNTGELFF	TGTGCCAGCTCACCGAGACTAGCGGGGGGGCCAAACACCGGGGAGCTGTTTTTT
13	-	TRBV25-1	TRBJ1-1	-	CASSEGWGQKAFF	TGTGCCAGCAGTGAAGGATGGGGGCAAAAAGCTTTCTTT
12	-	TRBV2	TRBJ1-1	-	CASSDLPTEAFF	TGTGCCAGCAGTGATCTCCCCACTGAAGCTTTCTTT
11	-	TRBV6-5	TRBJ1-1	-	CASTGSTEAFF	TGTGCCAGCACGGGGAGCACTGAAGCTTTCTTT